What follows describes a single T cell receptor (beta chain). Its cognate antigen is unknown. Time point here: sample taken at primary tumor resection. Donors were 72 untreated early-stage non-small cell lung cancer patients. Whole RNA obtained from tumor, nontumor lung or frozen PBMC underwent sequencing without sorting. Looked up from germline, CDR1 is SGHRS and CDR2 is YFSETQ. This CDR3 comprises 14 residues. V was pared by 5 bases and J by 1 base, with 4 bases of the junction left unmatched. This sample was included in a study of spatial heterogeneity in lung cancer. Study-level results: Tumor mutation count correlated with how many alpha and beta TCRs expanded intratumorally. Expanded TCRs that were ubiquitous or regional had counts tracking ubiquitous and regional nonsynonymous mutations, respectively.

TCRdb fed the 5' RACE reads into MiXCR, producing one record per CDR3 protein. Of 15,000 to 20,000 distinct CDR3 sequences in the sample, about 7.5% were seen once. Specimen: lung tumor tissue, collected at surgery. The chain combines TRBV5-1 with TRBJ2-7; TRBD1 matches 9 bases. The source is a male donor with early-stage non-small cell lung cancer. In DNA form, the CDR3 reads TGCGCCAGCAGAGGGACAGGGTCATCCTACGAGCAGTACTTC. Translation gives CASRGTGSSYEQYF.